This T cell receptor (beta chain) was recovered during a study of shared clonotypes between healthy human individuals. Trimming took 4 bases from V and 5 from J; bases not matched to a gene: 7. The germline V gene has CDR1 SGHRS and CDR2 YFSETQ. CDR3 length equals 14 residues. Sequencing was performed with immunoSEQ multiplex PCR; in TCRdb, only in-frame clones are kept and a portion is missing. This table has roughly 2 million clones, approximately 94% appearing once. The rearrangement links TRBV5-1 to TRBJ2-7; 9 nucleotides match TRBD1. Sequencing was done on a sample of naive CD4+ T cells sorted from blood. Subset given: CD45RA+ positively selected. This sequence was found in a man aged 18 to 35 in good health. This CDR3 is CASSVRTGVDEQYF. DNA of the CDR3: TGCGCCAGCAGCGTAAGGACAGGGGTAGACGAGCAGTACTTC.